The rows below give T cell receptor beta chains drawn from one sample of a study of cytomegalovirus exposure and HLA in healthy donors. Sequencing was performed with immunoSEQ multiplex PCR; in TCRdb, only in-frame clones are kept and a portion is missing. The sample has some 180,000 clones, about 10% seen once. Sequenced input: PBMCs. These receptors all come from a woman aged 30 to 39 in good health and CMV-seropositive. The CDR3 runs from the conserved cysteine through the conserved F or W. Fields, in order: J gene, V gene, D gene, clone size, CDR3 DNA, CDR3 protein. D genes are given only for firm matches. A row's size may be missing; if present it is once, few, many or a size class.

TRBJ2-3,TRBV2,TRBD2,few,TGTGCCAGCAGTGTGACTCCGGGACTAGCACCAGATACGCAGTATTTT,CASSVTPGLAPDTQYF
TRBJ1-3,TRBV4-2,-,-,TGTGCCAGTCGAAAGGGGGGAAACACCATATATTTT,CASRKGGNTIYF
TRBJ2-7,TRBV6-5,TRBD1,-,TGTGCCAGCGAAGGGACAGGGAGACACGAGCAGTACTTC,CASEGTGRHEQYF
TRBJ2-3,TRBV7-8,-,few,TGTGCCAGCAGCCCAACGCCCCGAGTGCTGTACACAGATACGCAGTATTTT,CASSPTPRVLYTDTQYF
TRBJ1-1,TRBV30,-,few,TGTGCCTGGACCCCGACAGGAAGGTACACTGAAGCTTTCTTT,CAWTPTGRYTEAFF
TRBJ2-6,TRBV5-1,-,few,TGCGCCAGCAGCGCTCTAAATGGGGCCAACGTCCTGACTTTC,CASSALNGANVLTF
TRBJ1-1,TRBV10-2,-,-,TGCGCCAGCAGCTCGGTGAACACTGAAGCTTTCTTT,CASSSVNTEAFF
TRBJ1-2,TRBV4-2,-,few,TGTGCCAGCAGCCAAGAACAGGGTAACTATGGCTACACCTTC,CASSQEQGNYGYTF
TRBJ2-7,TRBV29-1,TRBD2,-,TGCAGCGTTGAAGATCTAGGCGGGAGGACCTACGAGCAGTACTTC,CSVEDLGGRTYEQYF
TRBJ2-2,TRBV5-4,TRBD2,-,TGTGCCAGCAGCCCCCCCGGGGTAGCGGGGAACACCGGGGAGCTGTTTTTT,CASSPPGVAGNTGELFF
TRBJ1-2,TRBV2,-,few,TGTGCCAGCGCACGGGGGGCCTATGGCTACACCTTC,CASARGAYGYTF
TRBJ2-2,TRBV6-5,-,few,TGTGCCAGCGGTCGACTGGGGGAGCTGTTTTTT,CASGRLGELFF
TRBJ2-7,TRBV5-1,TRBD1,few,TGCGCCAGCAGCTTGGAACGGACAGGGGGATTCCGGTGGGACGAGCAGTACTTC,CASSLERTGGFRWDEQYF
TRBJ1-2,TRBV13,-,-,TGTGCCAGCAGCTTAGGGCGTACTTACTATGGCTACACCTTC,CASSLGRTYYGYTF
TRBJ1-2,TRBV19,-,few,TGTGCCAGTAGTATACCATCAGGAGGAGGCTATGGCTACACCTTC,CASSIPSGGGYGYTF
TRBJ1-2,TRBV27,TRBD1,-,TGTGCCAGCAGTCCCTTCGGGGACAGGGTTCGTGGCTACACCTTC,CASSPFGDRVRGYTF
TRBJ2-1,TRBV10-2,-,-,TGCGCCAGCAGCGAGGGGGCGGGAGGACTATACAATGAGCAGTTCTTC,CASSEGAGGLYNEQFF
TRBJ2-7,TRBV14,TRBD2,few,TGTGCCAGCAGCCTTGCCTTGGGGGCTAGCGGGAGCTCCTACGAGCAGTACTTC,CASSLALGASGSSYEQYF
TRBJ2-1,TRBV11-3,TRBD2,few,TGTGCCAGCAGCTTAGTGGCTAGCGGGTCGGGTGAGCAGTTCTTC,CASSLVASGSGEQFF
TRBJ1-1,TRBV2,-,few,TGTGCCAGCAGTTCAGGGGTCCCGGCTTTCTTT,CASSSGVPAFF
TRBJ1-5,TRBV7-8,TRBD1,few,TGTGCCAGCAGCTTTGGATCAGGACAGGGGCAGCCCCAGCATTTT,CASSFGSGQGQPQHF
TRBJ1-1,TRBV18,-,-,TGTGCCAGCAACCAGATGAACACTGAAGCTTTCTTT,CASNQMNTEAFF
TRBJ2-7,TRBV2,TRBD1,few,TGTGCCAGCAGTCTCAGGGGGTACGAGCAGTACTTC,CASSLRGYEQYF
TRBJ2-5,TRBV7-6,TRBD2,few,TGTGCCAGCAGCTACAGCGGGACCGGGGGAGAGACCCAGTACTTC,CASSYSGTGGETQYF
TRBJ2-7,TRBV11-2,-,few,TGTGCCAGCAGCTTAGAGGAATGGACTAACTCCTACGAGCAGTACTTC,CASSLEEWTNSYEQYF
TRBJ1-2,TRBV5-4,TRBD1,few,TGTGCCAGCAGCAGGCAACAGGGGGCCTATGGCTACACCTTC,CASSRQQGAYGYTF
TRBJ2-7,TRBV20-1,-,few,TGCAGTGCTTTTCGGGGCTACGAGCAGTACTTC,CSAFRGYEQYF
TRBJ2-7,TRBV6-1,-,-,TGTGCCAGCAGTGAAGCGGGCCTCCTCGGGAACTTC,CASSEAGLLGNF